This TCR beta chain was recorded in a study of T cells in Graves' hyperthyroidism and ophthalmopathy. Study results and caveats: Using 13 V-J features, a model discriminated ophthalmopathy from stable hyperthyroidism.

PBMCs stemmed from 10 ml fresh peripheral blood. There are a few counts of this clonotype. Its antigen is unknown. RNA transcripts yielded amplified TCR beta CDR3 regions. The HTBI set primed first-round TCR CDR3 RT-PCR. TCRdb re-called the multiplex PCR reads through MiXCR, storing one row per CDR3 protein. Altogether under 350,000 distinct CDR3 sequences are present, about 18% being singletons, with the ten largest covering over 50%. V was shortened by 7 bases and J by 8 bases, with 23 bases between the two germline ends. Germline V gives CDR1 LNHDA, CDR2 SQIVND (reference sequence). The CDR3 length is 15 residues.

Sequencing was done on a sample of blood. This receptor was taken from a woman aged 60-75 years with Graves' ophthalmopathy. The chain combines TRBV19 with TRBJ1-2; D is unresolved. The chain's CDR3 is CASNPDRRPRLGYTF. CDR3 sequence (DNA): TGTGCCAGTAACCCTGACCGACGTCCTAGGTTGGGCTACACCTTC.